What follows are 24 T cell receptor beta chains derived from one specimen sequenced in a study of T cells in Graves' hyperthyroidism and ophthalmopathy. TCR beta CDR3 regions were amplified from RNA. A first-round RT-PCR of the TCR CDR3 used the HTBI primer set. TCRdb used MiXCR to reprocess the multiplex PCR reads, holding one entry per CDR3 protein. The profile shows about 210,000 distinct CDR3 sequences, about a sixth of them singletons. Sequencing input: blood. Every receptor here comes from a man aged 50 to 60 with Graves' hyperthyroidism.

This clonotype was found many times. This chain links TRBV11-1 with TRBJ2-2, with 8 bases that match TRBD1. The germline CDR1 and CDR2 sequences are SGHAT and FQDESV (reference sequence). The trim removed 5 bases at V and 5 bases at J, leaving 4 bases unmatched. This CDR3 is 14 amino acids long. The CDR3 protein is CASSPGGLTGELFF. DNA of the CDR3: TGTGCCAGCAGCCCAGGGGGCTTGACCGGGGAGCTGTTTTTT.

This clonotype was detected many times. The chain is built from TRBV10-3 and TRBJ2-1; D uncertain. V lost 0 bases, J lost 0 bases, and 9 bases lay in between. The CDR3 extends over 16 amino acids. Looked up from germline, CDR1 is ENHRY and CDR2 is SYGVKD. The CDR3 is CAISESGLSSYNEQFF. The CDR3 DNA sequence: TGTGCCATCAGTGAGTCAGGTCTGAGCTCCTACAATGAGCAGTTCTTC.

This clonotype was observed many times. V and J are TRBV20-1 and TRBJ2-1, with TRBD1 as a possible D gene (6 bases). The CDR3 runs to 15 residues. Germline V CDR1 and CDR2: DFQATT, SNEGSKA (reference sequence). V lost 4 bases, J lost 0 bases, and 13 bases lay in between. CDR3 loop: CSAIDTGSSYNEQFF. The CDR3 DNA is TGCAGTGCTATAGACACAGGGAGCTCCTACAATGAGCAGTTCTTC.

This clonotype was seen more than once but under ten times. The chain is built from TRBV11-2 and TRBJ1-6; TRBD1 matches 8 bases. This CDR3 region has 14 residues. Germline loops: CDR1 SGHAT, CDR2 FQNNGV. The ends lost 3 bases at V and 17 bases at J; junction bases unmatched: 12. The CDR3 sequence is CASSFPRQGAPVHF. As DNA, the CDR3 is TGTGCCAGCAGCTTTCCCCGGCAGGGGGCGCCAGTCCACTTT.

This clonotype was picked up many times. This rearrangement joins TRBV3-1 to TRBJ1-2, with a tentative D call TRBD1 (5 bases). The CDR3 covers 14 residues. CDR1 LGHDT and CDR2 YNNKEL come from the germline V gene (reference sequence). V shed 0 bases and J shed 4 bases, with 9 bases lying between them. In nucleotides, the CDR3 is TGTGCCAGCAGCCAAGATCCCAGGGTCTATGGCTACACCTTC. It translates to CASSQDPRVYGYTF.

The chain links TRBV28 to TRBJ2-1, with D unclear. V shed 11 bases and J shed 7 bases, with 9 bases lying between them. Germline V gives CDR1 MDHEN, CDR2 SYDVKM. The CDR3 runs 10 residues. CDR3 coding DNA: TGTGCCGTGGGCCCTAATGAGCAGTTCTTC. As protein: CAVGPNEQFF.

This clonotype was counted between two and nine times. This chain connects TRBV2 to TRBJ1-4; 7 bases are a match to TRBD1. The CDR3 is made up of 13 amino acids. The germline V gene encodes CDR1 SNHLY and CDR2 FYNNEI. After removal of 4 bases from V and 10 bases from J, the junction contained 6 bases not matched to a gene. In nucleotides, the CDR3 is TGTGCCAGCAGTGGACAGGGCGGGGGAAAACTGTTTTTT. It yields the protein CASSGQGGGKLFF.

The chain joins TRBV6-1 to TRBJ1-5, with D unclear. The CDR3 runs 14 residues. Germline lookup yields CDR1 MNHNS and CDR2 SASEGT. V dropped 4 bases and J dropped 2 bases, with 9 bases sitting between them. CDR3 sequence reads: CASSVVGGNQPQHF. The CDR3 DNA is TGTGCCAGCAGTGTAGTCGGGGGCAATCAGCCCCAGCATTTT.

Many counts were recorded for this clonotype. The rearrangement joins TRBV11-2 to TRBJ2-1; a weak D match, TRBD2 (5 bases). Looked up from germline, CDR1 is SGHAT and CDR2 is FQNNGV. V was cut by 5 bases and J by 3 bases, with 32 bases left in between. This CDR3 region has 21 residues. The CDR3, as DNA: TGTGCCAGCAGCCCAATTAGGAGGCTACGGGTACCTGAAATGGTCTACAATGAGCAGTTCTTC. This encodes CASSPIRRLRVPEMVYNEQFF.

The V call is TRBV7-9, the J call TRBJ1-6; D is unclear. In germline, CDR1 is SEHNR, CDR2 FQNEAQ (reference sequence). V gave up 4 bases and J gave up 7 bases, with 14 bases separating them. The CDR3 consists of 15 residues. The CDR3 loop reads CASSSHGESNSPLHF. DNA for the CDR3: TGTGCCAGCAGCTCCCATGGGGAGAGCAATTCACCCCTCCACTTT.

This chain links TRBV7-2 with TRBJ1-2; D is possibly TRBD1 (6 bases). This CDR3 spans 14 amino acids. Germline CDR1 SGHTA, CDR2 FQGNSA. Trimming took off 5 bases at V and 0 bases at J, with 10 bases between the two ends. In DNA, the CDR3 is TGTGCCAGCAGCCCCGAGGGGGCTAACTATGGCTACACCTTC. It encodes CASSPEGANYGYTF.

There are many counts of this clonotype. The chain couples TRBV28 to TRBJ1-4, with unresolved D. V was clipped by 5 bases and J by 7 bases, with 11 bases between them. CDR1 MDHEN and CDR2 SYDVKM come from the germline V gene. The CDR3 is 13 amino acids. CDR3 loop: CASSLQSGEKLFF. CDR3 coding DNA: TGTGCCAGCAGTCTACAGTCTGGTGAAAAACTGTTTTTT.

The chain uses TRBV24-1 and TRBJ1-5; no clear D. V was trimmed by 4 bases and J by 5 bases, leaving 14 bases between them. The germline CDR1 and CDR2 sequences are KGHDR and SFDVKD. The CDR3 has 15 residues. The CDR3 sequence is CATSDPGSSDQPQHF. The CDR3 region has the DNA TGTGCCACCAGTGACCCCGGGTCTTCCGATCAGCCCCAGCATTTT.

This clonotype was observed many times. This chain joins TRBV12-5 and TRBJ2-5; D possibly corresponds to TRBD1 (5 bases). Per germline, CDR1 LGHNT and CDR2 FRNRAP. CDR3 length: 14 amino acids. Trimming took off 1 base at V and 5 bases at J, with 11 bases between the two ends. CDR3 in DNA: TGTGCTAGTGGTTTGGGGGGCGCTTCGGAGACCCAGTACTTC. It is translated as CASGLGGASETQYF.

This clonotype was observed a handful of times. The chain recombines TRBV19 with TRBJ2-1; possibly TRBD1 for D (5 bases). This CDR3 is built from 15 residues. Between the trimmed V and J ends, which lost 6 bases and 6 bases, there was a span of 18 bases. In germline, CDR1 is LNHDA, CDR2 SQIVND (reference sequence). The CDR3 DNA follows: TGTGCCAGTAGCCCCGCCCCCGACAGTTCCAATGAGCAGTTCTTC. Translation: CASSPAPDSSNEQFF.

CDR3 residues: CASSLTGQGAATGELFF. The CDR3 nucleotides are TGTGCCAGCAGCTTAACGGGACAGGGGGCGGCCACCGGGGAGCTGTTTTTT. The genes are TRBV11-2 and TRBJ2-2, with 12 positions matching TRBD1. The CDR3 sequence is 17 residues long. Germline V gene data show CDR1 as SGHAT and CDR2 as FQNNGV. The ends lost 2 bases at V and 4 bases at J; junction bases unmatched: 5.

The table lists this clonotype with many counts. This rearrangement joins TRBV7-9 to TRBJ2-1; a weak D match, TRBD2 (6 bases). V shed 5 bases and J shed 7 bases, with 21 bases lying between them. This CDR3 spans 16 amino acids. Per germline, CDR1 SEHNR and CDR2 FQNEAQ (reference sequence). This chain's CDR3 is CASSADPGASSNEQFF. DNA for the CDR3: TGTGCCAGCAGCGCCGACCCGGGAGCATCTTCGAATGAGCAGTTCTTC.

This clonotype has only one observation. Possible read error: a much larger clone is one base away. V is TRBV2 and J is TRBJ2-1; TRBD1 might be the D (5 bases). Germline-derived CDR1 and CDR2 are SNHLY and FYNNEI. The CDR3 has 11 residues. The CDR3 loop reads CAGRVVGEQFF. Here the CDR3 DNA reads TGTGCCGGCAGGGTAGTAGGGGAGCAGTTCTTC.

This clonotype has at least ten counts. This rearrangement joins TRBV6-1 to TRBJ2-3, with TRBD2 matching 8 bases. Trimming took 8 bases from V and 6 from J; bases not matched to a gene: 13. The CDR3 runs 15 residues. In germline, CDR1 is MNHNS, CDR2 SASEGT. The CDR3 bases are TGTGCCAGCCGGGGGGGGGGAGGGCCTTGGGATACGCAGTATTTT. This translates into CASRGGGGPWDTQYF.

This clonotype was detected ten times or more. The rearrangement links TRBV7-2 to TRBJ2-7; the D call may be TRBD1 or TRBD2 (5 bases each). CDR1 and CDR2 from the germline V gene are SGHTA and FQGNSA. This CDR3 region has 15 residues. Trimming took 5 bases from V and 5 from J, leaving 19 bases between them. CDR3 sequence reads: CASSKLGEPPHEQYF. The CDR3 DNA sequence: TGTGCCAGCAGCAAATTGGGGGAGCCGCCCCACGAGCAGTACTTC.

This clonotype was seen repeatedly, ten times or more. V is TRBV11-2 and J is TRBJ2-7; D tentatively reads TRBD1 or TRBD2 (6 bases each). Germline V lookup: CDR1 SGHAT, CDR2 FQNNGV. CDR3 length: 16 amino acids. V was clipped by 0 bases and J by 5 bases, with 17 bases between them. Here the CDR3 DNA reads TGTGCCAGCAGCTTAGATCGTAGGGGGAGGATAGACGAGCAGTACTTC. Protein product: CASSLDRRGRIDEQYF.

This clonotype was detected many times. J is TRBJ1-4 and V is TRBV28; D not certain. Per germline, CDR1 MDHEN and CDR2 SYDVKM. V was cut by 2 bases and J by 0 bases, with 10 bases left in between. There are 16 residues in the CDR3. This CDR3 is CASSLEAAATNEKLFF. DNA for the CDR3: TGTGCCAGCAGTTTAGAGGCAGCGGCAACTAATGAAAAACTGTTTTTT.

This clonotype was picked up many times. The CDR3 reads CASSEVGGLWETQYF. The CDR3 DNA follows: TGTGCCAGCAGTGAAGTGGGGGGACTGTGGGAGACCCAGTACTTC. The chain links TRBV6-1 to TRBJ2-5; TRBD2 is a possible D gene (6 bases). The CDR3 runs 15 residues. Trimming stripped 1 base from V and 5 bases from J, with 14 bases between. The V gene's germline CDR1 is MNHNS and CDR2 SASEGT.

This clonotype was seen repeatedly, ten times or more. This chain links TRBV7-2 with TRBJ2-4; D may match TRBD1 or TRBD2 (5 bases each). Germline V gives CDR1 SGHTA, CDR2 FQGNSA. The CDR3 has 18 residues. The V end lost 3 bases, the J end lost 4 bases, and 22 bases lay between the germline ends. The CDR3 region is CASSFAPYRGRGKNIQYF. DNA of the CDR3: TGTGCCAGCAGCTTCGCCCCCTACCGGGGCCGAGGAAAAAACATTCAGTACTTC.